A selection of T cell receptor beta chains follows, all from one sample in a study of shared clonotypes between healthy human individuals. Assay used: immunoSEQ multiplex PCR; TCRdb lists only in-frame clones, some missing. This sample has about 460,000 clones; roughly four fifths occur once, and the top ten carry about 12%. Sequencing was done on a sample of PBMCs. These receptors were taken from a middle-aged woman in good health. Some clones in this sample may be carry-over from other donors' samples. CDR3s include the opening cysteine and the closing phenylalanine or tryptophan. A D gene is named only where the DNA matches it firmly. Size tells how often a clone was seen (once, few, many) or the class of an expanded clone, and some rows leave it out.

cdr3_aa cdr3_nt j_call cdr3_length d_call clone_size v_call
CASSRLVNTGELFF TGTGCCAGCAGTCGGCTAGTTAACACCGGGGAGCTGTTTTTT TRBJ2-2 14 . . TRBV6-4
CAIGGGNEQFF TGTGCCATAGGGGGCGGGAATGAGCAGTTCTTC TRBJ2-1 11 TRBD1 . TRBV10-3
CASSFWGGSPDTQYF TGTGCCAGCAGCTTTTGGGGGGGTTCTCCAGATACGCAGTATTTT TRBJ2-3 15 TRBD2 medium-sized TRBV11-2
CASGRGLRTQHF TGTGCCAGCGGGCGAGGGCTTCGGACCCAGCATTTT TRBJ1-5 12 . . TRBV28
CASRVTSGGQDTQYF TGTGCCAGCAGGGTAACTAGCGGGGGGCAAGATACGCAGTATTTT TRBJ2-3 15 TRBD2 . TRBV6-5
CAISESGGDYGYTF TGTGCCATCAGTGAGTCAGGGGGCGACTATGGCTACACCTTC TRBJ1-2 14 TRBD1 . TRBV10-3
CAISDEAKLGSSYNEQFF TGTGCCATCAGTGATGAAGCTAAACTGGGAAGCTCCTACAATGAGCAGTTCTTC TRBJ2-1 18 . . TRBV10-3
CAWKPGLQTYEQYF TGTGCCTGGAAACCGGGACTCCAAACCTACGAGCAGTACTTC TRBJ2-7 14 . many TRBV30
CASSYPGQGETQYF TGTGCCAGCAGTTACCCCGGACAAGGAGAGACCCAGTACTTC TRBJ2-5 14 . . TRBV6-6
CASSLGPGSTF TGTGCCAGCAGCTTAGGGCCAGGATCCACCTTC TRBJ1-2 11 . . TRBV7-8
CASSPTKVDEQFF TGTGCCAGCTCACCAACTAAGGTGGATGAGCAGTTCTTC TRBJ2-1 13 . . TRBV18
CSVGRPGNLEGGYTF TGCAGCGTTGGAAGGCCCGGAAACCTGGAAGGAGGCTACACCTTC TRBJ1-2 15 . once TRBV29-1
CASSPSGSPRNEQFF TGTGCCAGCAGCCCTAGCGGGAGTCCCCGTAATGAGCAGTTCTTC TRBJ2-1 15 TRBD2 . TRBV11-3
CASSSQDRDYGYTF TGTGCCAGCAGTTCCCAGGACAGGGACTATGGCTACACCTTC TRBJ1-2 14 TRBD1 . TRBV28
CASTEAGSSADTQYF TGTGCCAGCACCGAGGCGGGGAGTAGTGCAGATACGCAGTATTTT TRBJ2-3 15 . . TRBV2
CAWSVGDYYEQYF TGTGCCTGGAGTGTAGGAGATTACTACGAGCAGTACTTC TRBJ2-7 13 . few TRBV30
CAWALNEEQYF TGTGCCTGGGCCTTAAATGAAGAGCAGTACTTC TRBJ2-7 11 . . TRBV30
CASRLLAGVDTQYF TGTGCCAGCAGACTTCTAGCGGGAGTAGATACGCAGTATTTT TRBJ2-3 14 TRBD2 . TRBV27
CASSETRTSGIPGTQYF TGTGCCAGCAGTGAAACGAGGACTAGCGGGATACCTGGTACGCAGTATTTT TRBJ2-3 17 TRBD2 . TRBV6-1
CASRVSPSDYNEQFF TGTGCCAGCAGGGTCTCCCCATCGGACTACAATGAGCAGTTCTTC TRBJ2-1 15 . . TRBV6-1
CASSVGGTGIQPQHF TGTGCCAGCAGCGTAGGGGGGACAGGGATACAGCCCCAGCATTTT TRBJ1-5 15 TRBD1 . TRBV9
CASSHYSSGTPNTGELFF TGTGCCAGCAGCCACTATTCGTCCGGGACTCCCAACACCGGGGAGCTGTTTTTT TRBJ2-2 18 . once TRBV27
CASSFQGSETQYF TGTGCTAGCAGCTTTCAAGGTTCGGAGACCCAGTACTTC TRBJ2-5 13 . . TRBV7-7
CASEGADSYEQYF TGTGCCAGCGAGGGGGCTGACTCCTACGAGCAGTACTTC TRBJ2-7 13 TRBD1 once TRBV6-1
CATASGRGGEQYF TGTGCCACCGCTAGCGGTCGGGGTGGCGAGCAGTACTTC TRBJ2-7 13 TRBD2 . TRBV10-3
CASSGARQGFSNQPQHF TGTGCCAGTAGTGGCGCCCGTCAGGGGTTTAGCAATCAGCCCCAGCATTTT TRBJ1-5 17 . . TRBV19
CAITYLDTNEQFF TGTGCCATCACATATCTTGACACCAATGAGCAGTTCTTC TRBJ2-1 13 . once TRBV6-5
CASSPGAQGFTNEQFF TGTGCCAGCTCACCAGGGGCCCAGGGGTTCACCAATGAGCAGTTCTTC TRBJ2-1 16 . . TRBV18
CAWRDMTEASF TGTGCCTGGAGGGACATGACTGAGGCTTCCTTT TRBJ1-1 11 . once TRBV30
CASSEALRGRSNQPQHF TGTGCCAGCAGTGAAGCGCTTAGGGGAAGAAGCAATCAGCCCCAGCATTTT TRBJ1-5 17 . once TRBV2
CAWSVQAYPAYEQYF TGTGCCTGGAGTGTACAAGCGTACCCAGCCTACGAGCAGTACTTC TRBJ2-7 15 . many TRBV30
CASSLLGGAVSTEAFF TGTGCCAGCAGCTTGCTTGGGGGGGCCGTTAGCACTGAAGCTTTCTTT TRBJ1-1 16 . . TRBV11-2
CASSLLRLNPYEQYF TGTGCCAGCAGCCTCTTGAGGCTCAACCCCTACGAGCAGTACTTC TRBJ2-7 15 . . TRBV7-8